This T cell receptor beta chain comes out of a study of identical twins. The sample holds many counts of this clonotype. CDR1 and CDR2 (germline): ENHRY, SYGVKD. This CDR3 is 15 amino acids long. The ends lost 5 bases at V and 3 bases at J; junction bases unmatched: 4. One entry per CDR3 protein, called by TCRdb with MiXCR from the 5' RACE reads. Of roughly 150,000 distinct CDR3 sequences listed, approximately 4% are singletons. The receptor was derived from a man between 18 and 29 years old in good health. Sequenced: memory T cells sorted from blood. The rearrangement uses TRBV10-3 and TRBJ2-3, with 11 bases lining up with TRBD2. The CDR3, as DNA: TGTGCCATCAGTCGGCTAGCGGGAGGAACAGATACGCAGTATTTT. Protein product: CAISRLAGGTDTQYF.